Sequencing of this T cell receptor beta chain was carried out in a study of T cells in Graves' hyperthyroidism and ophthalmopathy. V gave up 4 bases and J gave up 5 bases; unmatched junction bases: 8. The germline V gene encodes CDR1 SGDLS and CDR2 YYNGEE. The CDR3 is 15 residues long. Study results and limitations: The blood repertoire included most of the expanded thyroid clonotypes above 0.001.

Amplification of TCR beta CDR3 regions used RNA as the template. The primer set for the first-round RT-PCR of the TCR CDR3 was HTBI. Using its own MiXCR run on the multiplex PCR reads, TCRdb lists one record per CDR3 protein. Of 190,000 or so distinct CDR3 sequences listed, about 17% are singletons. The table lists this clonotype with many counts. Its antigen is undetermined. A 10 ml volume of fresh peripheral blood provided the PBMCs. Sequenced input: blood. The V call is TRBV9, the J call TRBJ2-1, with 8 bases fitting TRBD1. The source of this sequence is a man between 35 and 55 years old with Graves' hyperthyroidism. In nucleotides, the CDR3 is TGTGCCAGCAGCTCCCGACAGGGGATGGACAATGAGCAGTTCTTC. Its protein product is CASSSRQGMDNEQFF.